Presented here are 30 T cell receptor beta chains from one specimen sequenced in a study of blood T cell repertoires in COVID-19. TCRdb's table, derived via immunoSEQ multiplex PCR, lists solely in-frame clones and lacks some. The top ten hold just over 7% of the sample, which has 240,000 or so clones, roughly nine tenths seen once. The sample taken for sequencing was peripheral blood. Receptors originate from a man aged 55 to 70 who had recovered from COVID-19.

The chain has TRBV7-9 and TRBJ2-3; no clear D. Germline CDR1 SEHNR, CDR2 FQNEAQ (reference sequence). This CDR3 contains 13 residues. V was clipped by 3 bases and J by 6 bases, with 10 bases between them. CDR3 loop: CASSFRGVDTQYF. CDR3 in DNA: TGTGCCAGCAGCTTCCGAGGCGTCGATACGCAGTATTTT.

The genes are TRBV30 and TRBJ1-4; TRBD1 matches 7 bases. Unmatched junction bases numbered 16, after V lost 2 bases and J lost 7 bases. CDR1 GTSNPN and CDR2 SVGIG come from the germline V gene (reference sequence). This CDR3 spans 17 amino acids. This CDR3 reads CAWSPPWGQGDGEKLFF. The CDR3 DNA reads TGTGCCTGGAGTCCCCCCTGGGGGCAGGGGGATGGTGAAAAACTGTTTTTT.

The chain has TRBV5-1 and TRBJ2-5; 11 bases are a match to TRBD2. V trimming: 2 bases; J trimming: 2 bases; junction bases outside the gene matches: 5. There are 16 residues in the CDR3. Germline loops: CDR1 SGHRS, CDR2 YFSETQ. CDR3 loop: CASSLNPSGGQETQYF. CDR3 in DNA: TGCGCCAGCAGCTTAAATCCTAGCGGGGGGCAAGAGACCCAGTACTTC.

The chain links TRBV12-1 to TRBJ2-3; TRBD1 was called by the table and not checked on the DNA. TRBV12-1 is a recognized pseudogene. CDR3 size: 15 residues. CDR3 coding DNA: TGTGCCAGCAGCGAGGGGACAGACAGCACAGATACGCAGTATTTT. This codes for CASSEGTDSTDTQYF.

The chain links TRBV5-1 to TRBJ2-5, with D perhaps TRBD2 (5 bases). Trimming removed 0 bases at V and 4 bases at J, with 10 bases between. The CDR3 covers 14 residues. CDR1 is SGHRS, CDR2 YFSETQ, per germline. The DNA of the CDR3 is TGCGCCAGCAGCTTGGCCCCACGGGGAGAGACCCAGTACTTC. The encoded protein is CASSLAPRGETQYF.

This clone was counted only a few times. The chain joins TRBV9 to TRBJ2-7; 7 nucleotides agree with TRBD1. Per germline, CDR1 SGDLS and CDR2 YYNGEE. Trimming removed 6 bases from V and 0 bases from J; junction bases left unmatched: 9. The CDR3 totals 15 residues. Here the CDR3 reads CASTPTGSSSYEQYF. DNA for the CDR3: TGTGCCAGCACCCCGACAGGGTCGAGCTCCTACGAGCAGTACTTC. Looking up the rest from reference TRBV9 and TRBJ2-7 gives the full variable domain: DSGVTQTPKHLITATGQRVTLRCSPRSGDLSVYWYQQSLDQGLQFLIQYYNGEERAKGNILERFSAQQFPDLHSELNLSSLELGDSALYFCASTPTGSSSYEQYFGPGTRLTVT.

The chain uses TRBV5-3 and TRBJ2-7, with D possibly TRBD1 on 5 matching bases. TRBV5-3 is labeled an ORF, and its function is uncertain. V was cut by 0 bases and J by 2 bases, with 12 bases left in between. The CDR3 consists of 15 residues. The CDR3 is CARSLGAGWPYEQYV. Here the CDR3 DNA reads TGTGCCAGAAGCTTGGGCGCAGGGTGGCCCTACGAGCAGTACGTC.

For this clone: The same CDR3 arises from other DNA sequences in this sample as well. The chain is built from TRBV19 and TRBJ2-7, with 9 nucleotides matching TRBD1. The CDR3 length is 13 residues. With 3 bases clipped from V and 3 bases from J, the junction kept 0 bases outside the gene matches. CDR1 and CDR2 from the germline V gene are LNHDA and SQIVND (reference sequence). CDR3 in amino acids: CASSMDRGYEQYF. In DNA, the CDR3 is TGTGCCAGTAGTATGGACAGGGGCTACGAGCAGTACTTC.

This clone was detected only once. V usage is TRBV5-8 and J usage is TRBJ2-3; 9 positions match TRBD1. Germline-derived CDR1 and CDR2 are SGHTS and YDEGEE. The CDR3 contains 18 residues. V shed 6 bases and J 0 bases; nucleotides not matched to a gene: 14. CDR3 amino acids: CASTPTGGLPYSTDTQYF. The CDR3 nucleotides are TGTGCCAGCACCCCGACAGGGGGGTTACCCTATAGCACAGATACGCAGTATTTT. The variable domain in full, completed from reference TRBV5-8 and TRBJ2-3, reads EAGVTQSPTHLIKTRGQQATLRCSPISGHTSVYWYQQALGLGLQFLLWYDEGEERNRGNFPPRFSGRQFPNYSSELNVNALELEDSALYLCASTPTGGLPYSTDTQYFGPGTRLTVL.

The chain carries TRBV18 and TRBJ2-7; TRBD2 matches 16 bases. The junction had 17 bases not matched to a gene; V was cut back by 2 bases and J by 7 bases. Per germline, CDR1 KGHSH and CDR2 LQKENI. This CDR3 is 20 amino acids long. CDR3 sequence reads: CASSPLQGLAGGAKVLEQYF. CDR3 DNA sequence: TGTGCCAGCTCACCATTGCAGGGACTAGCGGGGGGGGCAAAGGTCTTGGAGCAGTACTTC.

The chain employs TRBV29-1 and TRBJ2-4; tentatively, D is TRBD1 (5 bases). The CDR3 totals 12 residues. V was cut by 5 bases and J by 7 bases, with 12 bases left in between. Germline assignment: CDR1 SQVTM and CDR2 ANQGSEA. For the CDR3, the DNA is TGCAGCGTTTTTACAGGATCTAACATTCAGTACTTC. This codes for CSVFTGSNIQYF.

The chain uses TRBV6-5 and TRBJ1-1; 9 positions agree with TRBD1. Germline values: CDR1 MNHEY, CDR2 SVGAGI. CDR3 length: 14 residues. V was pared by 6 bases and J by 2 bases, with 4 bases of the junction left unmatched. The CDR3 reads CASRRQGVNTEAFF. The CDR3 coding sequence is TGTGCCAGCAGACGACAGGGGGTAAACACTGAAGCTTTCTTT.

This chain joins TRBV30 and TRBJ1-1, with TRBD1 matching over 8 bases. The CDR3 totals 14 residues. Per germline, CDR1 GTSNPN and CDR2 SVGIG (reference sequence). Trimming cost V 3 bases and J 1 base; bases outside gene matches: 4. DNA of the CDR3: TGTGCCTGGAGGGAGACAGGGGCGAACACTGAAGCTTTCTTT. This codes for CAWRETGANTEAFF.

This clone was recorded only once. CDR3 region: CATRTTGGSTGELFF. As DNA, the CDR3 is TGTGCCACCAGAACTACAGGGGGCTCCACCGGGGAGCTGTTTTTT. The chain uses TRBV19 and TRBJ2-2; 9 bases align to TRBD1. The CDR3 spans 15 residues. V lost 10 bases and J lost 4; bases outside the gene matches: 10. Germline values: CDR1 LNHDA, CDR2 SQIVND (reference sequence).

The chain joins TRBV5-1 to TRBJ1-1; the match to TRBD1 covers 8 bases. The CDR3 loop spans 15 amino acids. J lost 4 bases, V lost 0 bases, and 5 bases had no gene match. Germline-derived CDR1 and CDR2 are SGHRS and YFSETQ. The CDR3 sequence: CASSLGRGRTTEAFF. As DNA, the CDR3 is TGCGCCAGCAGCTTGGGCAGGGGGCGCACCACTGAAGCTTTCTTT.

The V and J genes are TRBV11-2 and TRBJ1-1, with a weak D call TRBD1 (5 bases). In germline, CDR1 is SGHAT, CDR2 FQNNGV. The V gene lost 0 bases and the J gene lost 4 bases, with 18 bases spanning the gap. The CDR3 contains 17 residues. CDR3 sequence (DNA): TGTGCCAGCAGCTTAGACTGGGGTGGGGCGCCGGGCACTGAAGCTTTCTTT. Its protein is CASSLDWGGAPGTEAFF.

The gene calls are TRBV9 and TRBJ1-5; no firm D call. CDR1 and CDR2 from the germline V gene are SGDLS and YYNGEE. The CDR3 has 15 amino acids. V was trimmed by 4 bases and J by 3 bases, leaving 14 bases between them. CDR3 sequence (DNA): TGTGCCAGCAGCCCAGGCTTGATAAACAATCAGCCCCAGCATTTT. It encodes CASSPGLINNQPQHF.

The chain carries TRBV5-1 and TRBJ2-1; maybe TRBD2 (5 bases). Germline lookup yields CDR1 SGHRS and CDR2 YFSETQ. This CDR3 spans 15 amino acids. Trimming stripped 8 bases from V and 4 bases from J, with 19 bases between. The chain's CDR3 is CASRPGAERYNEQFF. The CDR3 DNA reads TGCGCCAGTCGGCCAGGAGCGGAGAGATACAATGAGCAGTTCTTC.

This clone was seen only once. This chain links TRBV5-1 with TRBJ1-1, with 11 bases matching TRBD1. Germline V lookup: CDR1 SGHRS, CDR2 YFSETQ. V dropped 1 base and J dropped 4; count of bases not matched to a gene: 9. The CDR3 covers 17 residues. The CDR3 loop is CASSLNQGQGAGTEAFF. CDR3 DNA: TGCGCCAGCAGCTTGAACCAAGGACAGGGGGCGGGCACTGAAGCTTTCTTT.

The chain carries TRBV7-9 and TRBJ2-4; 7 bases match TRBD1. V gave up 5 bases and J gave up 0 bases; unmatched junction bases: 13. Germline CDR1 reads SEHNR; CDR2 reads FQNEAQ (reference sequence). This CDR3 is 18 amino acids long. CDR3 nucleotides: TGTGCCAGCAGCCCACGACAGGGCTCTACCTTAGCCAAAAACATTCAGTACTTC. It yields the protein CASSPRQGSTLAKNIQYF.

The chain carries TRBV29-1 and TRBJ1-2, with unresolved D. Germline-derived CDR1 and CDR2 are SQVTM and ANQGSEA. The germline V and J ends were trimmed by 4 bases and 8 bases, with 11 bases remaining between them. The CDR3 contains 11 residues. The CDR3 here is CSVGSSRGYTF. The CDR3 DNA follows: TGCAGCGTTGGGTCTTCGAGGGGCTACACCTTC.

The J gene is TRBJ1-1, the V gene TRBV7-2, with 7 bases matching TRBD1. J lost 10 bases, V lost 7 bases, and 15 bases had no gene match. This CDR3 is 14 amino acids long. CDR1 and CDR2 from the germline V gene are SGHTA and FQGNSA. The CDR3 spells CASTQQGGQPGAFF. The CDR3 coding sequence is TGTGCCAGCACCCAACAAGGGGGACAGCCCGGAGCTTTCTTT. Looking up the rest from reference TRBV7-2 and TRBJ1-1 gives the full variable domain: GAGVSQSPSNKVTEKGKDVELRCDPISGHTALYWYRQSLGQGLEFLIYFQGNSAPDKSGLPSDRFSAERTGGSVSTLTIQRTQQEDSAVYLCASTQQGGQPGAFFGQGTRLTVV.

This clone occurred a few times. This chain connects TRBV15 to TRBJ1-6, with TRBD1 identical over 11 bases. CDR3 size: 15 residues. J lost 10 bases, V lost 5 bases, and 7 bases had no gene match. Germline V gives CDR1 LNHNV, CDR2 YYDKDF (reference sequence). The CDR3, as DNA: TGTGCCACCAGCTATTCCGGGACAGGGGGATCACCCCTCCACTTT. Amino acids: CATSYSGTGGSPLHF.

The chain links TRBV5-1 to TRBJ1-2; D remains ambiguous. The CDR3 runs 13 residues. The ends were cut back, 5 bases at V and 0 bases at J, with 8 bases in the middle. Per germline, CDR1 SGHRS and CDR2 YFSETQ. The CDR3 loop reads CASRAVSNYGYTF. In DNA form, the CDR3 reads TGCGCCAGCAGAGCCGTATCTAACTATGGCTACACCTTC.

A note on this clone: Other DNA sequences in this specimen translate into the identical CDR3. The rearrangement uses TRBV6-5 and TRBJ2-7, with D perhaps matching TRBD1 (6 bases). CDR3 length: 13 residues. Between the trimmed V and J ends, which lost 5 bases and 0 bases, there was a span of 8 bases. CDR1 is MNHEY, CDR2 SVGAGI, per germline. The CDR3 coding sequence is TGTGCCAGCAGTCTACAGGGCTCCTACGAGCAGTACTTC. This gives the protein CASSLQGSYEQYF.

For the CDR3, the DNA is TGTGCCAGCAGCCGGACTAGTGAGCAGTTCTTC. This codes for CASSRTSEQFF. The chain joins TRBV7-9 to TRBJ2-1, with 7 bases aligning to TRBD2. The germline gives CDR1 SEHNR, CDR2 FQNEAQ (reference sequence). The CDR3 contains 11 residues. With 5 bases clipped from V and 9 bases from J, the junction kept 1 base outside the gene matches.

This clone appeared once. The chain links TRBV7-9 to TRBJ2-1; D not resolved. Germline assignment: CDR1 SEHNR and CDR2 FQNEAQ (reference sequence). The CDR3 runs 14 residues. Trimming left V 1 base short and J 6 bases short, with 10 bases between. The CDR3 DNA follows: TGTGCCAGCAGCTTAGTGGAGCGACGCAATGAGCAGTTCTTC. It specifies CASSLVERRNEQFF.

The chain has TRBV25-1 and TRBJ1-2, with D unresolved. The CDR3 has 14 amino acids. Germline V lookup: CDR1 MGHDK, CDR2 SYGVNS. Between the trimmed V and J ends, which lost 0 bases and 5 bases, there was a span of 10 bases. The DNA for the CDR3 is TGTGCCAGCAGTGAATATTCAACAGCTTATGGCTACACCTTC. Protein: CASSEYSTAYGYTF.

The J gene is TRBJ1-5, the V gene TRBV19; 7 bases match TRBD1. CDR1 and CDR2 from the germline V gene are LNHDA and SQIVND (reference sequence). V shed 7 bases and J 4 bases; nucleotides not matched to a gene: 4. This CDR3 is 13 amino acids long. The chain's CDR3 is CASKGATNQPQHF. CDR3 DNA: TGTGCCAGTAAGGGGGCCACAAATCAGCCCCAGCATTTT.

The chain has TRBV13 and TRBJ2-1; 11 bases agree with TRBD1. The CDR3 sequence is 15 residues long. Germline CDR1 and CDR2: PRHDT and FYEKMQ (reference sequence). Unmatched junction bases numbered 1, after V lost 2 bases and J lost 4 bases. CDR3 DNA sequence: TGTGCCAGCAGCTTATGGGACAGGGGGTACAATGAGCAGTTCTTC. It specifies CASSLWDRGYNEQFF.